This TCR beta chain is drawn from a study of shared clonotypes between healthy human individuals. This clone was counted between two and nine times. Produced via immunoSEQ multiplex PCR; TCRdb's table is partial and in-frame only. The sample gives roughly 590,000 clones, less than 97% of which show up once; 0.11% is in the top ten. Positive CCR7 selection of CD45RO-negative cells yielded the naive CD8 cells, and terminally differentiated effector memory CD45RA+ cells were excluded. CDR3 size: 14 residues. J gave up 4 bases and V 4 bases, and 5 bases lay outside the gene matches. Germline-derived CDR1 and CDR2 are SGHDN and FVKESK.

The chain carries TRBV14 and TRBJ1-2, with 8 bases lining up with TRBD1. The material sequenced was naive CD8+ T cells sorted from blood. The sequence was collected from a woman in her twenties or thirties in good health. The CDR3 loop is CASSPQGGGYGYTF. The DNA of the CDR3 is TGTGCCAGCAGCCCACAGGGGGGAGGCTATGGCTACACCTTC.